This TCR beta chain was observed in a study of T cell changes during pregnancy in multiple sclerosis. The CDR3 is made up of 15 amino acids. CDR1 is LGHNA and CDR2 is YSLEER in the germline V gene. With 5 bases clipped from V and 1 base from J, the junction kept 6 bases outside the gene matches. Measured with immunoSEQ multiplex PCR; TCRdb has only the in-frame clones, and not every one. The data contain about 69,000 clones, 80% to 95% of them singletons. The source is a female donor in good health, enrolled as a control in a pregnancy study. Specimen: peripheral blood, collected in the third trimester of pregnancy. This chain links TRBV4-3 with TRBJ1-1; 8 bases line up with TRBD1. The CDR3 loop is CASSTQTGANTEAFF. The CDR3 nucleotides are TGCGCCAGCAGCACTCAGACAGGGGCGAACACTGAAGCTTTCTTT.